This TCR beta chain was sequenced during a study of shared clonotypes between healthy human individuals. V lost 4 bases, J lost 1 base, and 6 bases lay in between. Per germline, CDR1 GTSNPN and CDR2 SVGIG (reference sequence). CDR3 length: 12 residues. Generated by immunoSEQ multiplex PCR, the TCRdb table keeps only in-frame clones and is missing some. The sample contains under 850,000 clones, roughly 72% of which appear only once. The clonotype comes from a woman aged 25 to 45 in good health. Specimen: memory CD4+ T cells sorted from blood. The subset: CD45RA-negative fraction. The rearrangement links TRBV30 to TRBJ2-3; D remains ambiguous. The CDR3 DNA reads TGTGCCTGGAACTCGGGCACAGATACGCAGTATTTT. Translating it yields CAWNSGTDTQYF.